The source of this T cell receptor beta chain is a study of CD8+ T cells in alopecia areata. Study as a whole: Tofacitinib dosing lasted 6 to 18 months, which was then followed by 6 months off drug.

Described treatment: oral pan-JAK inhibitor, 5-10 mg twice daily. CD4+ and CD8+ T cells were sorted from PBMCs. Reverse transcribed after extraction, RNA yielded cDNA as the sequencing template. Generated by immunoSEQ multiplex PCR, the TCRdb table keeps only in-frame clones and is missing some. The sample carries approximately 210,000 clones, approximately 61% recorded once. Sequencing was performed on CD4+ T cells sorted from blood, taken at week 24, from a patient treated with tofacitinib. The sequence derives from a human donor with alopecia areata.

The CDR3 region has the DNA TGCAGCGTTGGGACAGGGGATGGAGGTCAGCCCCAGCATTTT. Encoded protein: CSVGTGDGGQPQHF. The chain uses TRBV29-1 and TRBJ1-5, with 9 bases identical to TRBD1. Unmatched junction bases numbered 7, after V lost 4 bases and J lost 6 bases. Looked up from germline, CDR1 is SQVTM and CDR2 is ANQGSEA. The CDR3 loop spans 14 amino acids.